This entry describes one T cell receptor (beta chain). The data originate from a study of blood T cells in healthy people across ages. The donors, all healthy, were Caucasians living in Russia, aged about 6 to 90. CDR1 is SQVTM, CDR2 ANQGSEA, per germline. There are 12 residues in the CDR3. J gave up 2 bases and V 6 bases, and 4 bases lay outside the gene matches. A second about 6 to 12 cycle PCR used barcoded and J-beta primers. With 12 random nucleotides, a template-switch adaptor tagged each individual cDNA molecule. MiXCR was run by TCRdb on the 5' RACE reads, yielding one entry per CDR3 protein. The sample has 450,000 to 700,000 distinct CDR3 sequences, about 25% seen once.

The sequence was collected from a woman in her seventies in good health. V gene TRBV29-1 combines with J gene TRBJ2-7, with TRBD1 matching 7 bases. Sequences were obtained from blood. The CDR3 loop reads CSVRQGAYEQYF. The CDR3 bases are TGCAGCGTCAGACAGGGAGCCTACGAGCAGTACTTC.